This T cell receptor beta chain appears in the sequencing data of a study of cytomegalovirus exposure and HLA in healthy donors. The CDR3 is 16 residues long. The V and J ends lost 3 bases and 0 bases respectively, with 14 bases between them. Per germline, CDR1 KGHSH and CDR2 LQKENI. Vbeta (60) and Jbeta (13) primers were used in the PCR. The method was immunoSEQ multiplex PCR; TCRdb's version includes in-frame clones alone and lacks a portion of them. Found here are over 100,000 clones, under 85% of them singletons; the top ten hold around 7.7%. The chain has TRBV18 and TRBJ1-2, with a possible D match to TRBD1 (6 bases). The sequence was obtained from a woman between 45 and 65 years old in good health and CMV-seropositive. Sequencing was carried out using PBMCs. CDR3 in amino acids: CASSPSWTETNYGYTF. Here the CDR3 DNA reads TGTGCCAGCTCACCGTCATGGACAGAGACTAACTATGGCTACACCTTC.